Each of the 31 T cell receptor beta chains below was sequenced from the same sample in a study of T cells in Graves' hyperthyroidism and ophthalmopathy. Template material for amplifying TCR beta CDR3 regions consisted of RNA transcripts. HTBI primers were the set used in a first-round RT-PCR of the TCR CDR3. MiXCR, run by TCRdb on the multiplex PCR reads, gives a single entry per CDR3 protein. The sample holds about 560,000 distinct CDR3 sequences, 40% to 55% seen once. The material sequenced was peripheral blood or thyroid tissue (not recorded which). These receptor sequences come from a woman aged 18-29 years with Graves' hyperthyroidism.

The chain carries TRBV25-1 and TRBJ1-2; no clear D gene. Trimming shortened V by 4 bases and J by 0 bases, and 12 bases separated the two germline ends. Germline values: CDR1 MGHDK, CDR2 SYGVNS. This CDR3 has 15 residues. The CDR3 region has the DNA TGTGCCAGCAGTGCGTATAATACAGCTAACTATGGCTACACCTTC. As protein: CASSAYNTANYGYTF.

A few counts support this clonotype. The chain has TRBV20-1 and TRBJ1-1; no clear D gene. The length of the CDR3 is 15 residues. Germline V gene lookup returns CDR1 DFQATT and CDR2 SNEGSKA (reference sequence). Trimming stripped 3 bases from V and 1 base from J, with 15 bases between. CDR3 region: CSARHSGWGNTEAFF. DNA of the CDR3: TGCAGTGCTAGGCACTCTGGATGGGGGAACACTGAAGCTTTCTTT.

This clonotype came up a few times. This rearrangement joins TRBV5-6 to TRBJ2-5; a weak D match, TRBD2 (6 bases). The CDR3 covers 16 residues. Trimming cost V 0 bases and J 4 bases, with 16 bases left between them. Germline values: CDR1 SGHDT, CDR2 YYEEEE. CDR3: CASSLEPGRGGETQYF. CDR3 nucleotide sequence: TGTGCCAGCAGCTTGGAGCCGGGGCGGGGAGGAGAGACCCAGTACTTC.

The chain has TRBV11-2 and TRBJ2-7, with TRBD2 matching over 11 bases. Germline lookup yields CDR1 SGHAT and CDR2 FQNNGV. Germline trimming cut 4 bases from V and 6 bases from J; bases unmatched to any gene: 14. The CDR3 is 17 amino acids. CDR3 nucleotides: TGTGCCAGCAGCTCCGACCCAGGGCTAGCGGGAGGAGGCGAGCAGTACTTC. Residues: CASSSDPGLAGGGEQYF.

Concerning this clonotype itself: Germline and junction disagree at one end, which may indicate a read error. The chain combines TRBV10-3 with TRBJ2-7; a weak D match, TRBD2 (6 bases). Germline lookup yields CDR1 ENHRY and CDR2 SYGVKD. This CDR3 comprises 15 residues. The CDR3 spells CASSFLGRGTYEQYF. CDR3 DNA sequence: TGTGCCAGCAGTTTCCTCGGACGGGGGACCTACGAGCAGTACTTC.

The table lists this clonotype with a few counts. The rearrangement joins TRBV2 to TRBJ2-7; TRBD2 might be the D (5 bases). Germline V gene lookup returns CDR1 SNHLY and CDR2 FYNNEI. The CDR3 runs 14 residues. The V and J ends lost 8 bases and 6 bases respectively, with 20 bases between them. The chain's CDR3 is CASVKLWRTGEQYF. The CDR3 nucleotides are TGTGCCAGCGTTAAATTGTGGAGGACCGGCGAGCAGTACTTC. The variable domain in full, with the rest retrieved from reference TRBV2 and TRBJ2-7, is EPEVTQTPSHQVTQMGQEVILRCVPISNHLYFYWYRQILGQKVEFLVSFYNNEISEKSEIFDDQFSVERPDGSNFTLKIRSTKLEDSAMYFCASVKLWRTGEQYFGPGTRLTVT.

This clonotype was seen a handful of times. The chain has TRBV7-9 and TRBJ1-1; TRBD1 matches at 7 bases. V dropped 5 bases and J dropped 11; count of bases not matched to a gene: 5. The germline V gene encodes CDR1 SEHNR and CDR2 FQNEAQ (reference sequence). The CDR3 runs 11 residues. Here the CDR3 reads CASSLRGWAFF. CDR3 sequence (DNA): TGTGCCAGCAGCCTCAGGGGGTGGGCTTTCTTT.

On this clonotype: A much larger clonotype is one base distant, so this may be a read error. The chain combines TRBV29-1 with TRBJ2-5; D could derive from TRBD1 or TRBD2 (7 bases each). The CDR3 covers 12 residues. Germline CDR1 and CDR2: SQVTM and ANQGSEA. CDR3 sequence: CSARGGQETQHF. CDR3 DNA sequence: TGCAGCGCCAGGGGGGGCCAAGAGACCCAGCACTTC.

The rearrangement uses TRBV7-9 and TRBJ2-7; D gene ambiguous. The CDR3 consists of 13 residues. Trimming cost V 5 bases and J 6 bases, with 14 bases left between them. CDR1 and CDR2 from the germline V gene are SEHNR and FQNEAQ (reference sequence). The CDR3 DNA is TGTGCCAGCAGCCCGACTGGCGGCGGCGAGCAGTACTTC. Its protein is CASSPTGGGEQYF. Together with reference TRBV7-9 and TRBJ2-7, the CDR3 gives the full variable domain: DTGVSQNPRHKITKRGQNVTFRCDPISEHNRLYWYRQTLGQGPEFLTYFQNEAQLEKSRLLSDRFSAERPKGSFSTLEIQRTEQGDSAMYLCASSPTGGGEQYFGPGTRLTVT.

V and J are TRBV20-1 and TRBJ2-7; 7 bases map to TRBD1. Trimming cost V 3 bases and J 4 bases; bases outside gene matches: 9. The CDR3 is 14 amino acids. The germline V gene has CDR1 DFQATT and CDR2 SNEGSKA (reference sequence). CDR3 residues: CSARRGDRAYEQYF. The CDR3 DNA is TGCAGTGCTAGGAGGGGAGACAGGGCGTACGAGCAGTACTTC.

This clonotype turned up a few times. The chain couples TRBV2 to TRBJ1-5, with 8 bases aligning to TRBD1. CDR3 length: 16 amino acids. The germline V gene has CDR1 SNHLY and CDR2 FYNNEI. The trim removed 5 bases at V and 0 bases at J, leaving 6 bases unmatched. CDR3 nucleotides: TGTGCCAGCAGTACAGGGGGGCGTTTTAGCAATCAGCCCCAGCATTTT. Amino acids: CASSTGGRFSNQPQHF.

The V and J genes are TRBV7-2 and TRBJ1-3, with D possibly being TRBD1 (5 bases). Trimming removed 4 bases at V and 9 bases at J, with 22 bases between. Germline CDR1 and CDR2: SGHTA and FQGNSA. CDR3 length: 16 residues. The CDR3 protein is CASSYLRALSVGTIYF. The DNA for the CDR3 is TGTGCCAGCAGCTATCTCAGGGCCCTGAGCGTGGGCACCATATATTTT.

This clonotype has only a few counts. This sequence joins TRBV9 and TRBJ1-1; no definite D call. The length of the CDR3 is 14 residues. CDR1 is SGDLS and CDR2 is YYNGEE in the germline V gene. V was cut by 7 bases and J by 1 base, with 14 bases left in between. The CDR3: CASSSWGENTEAFF. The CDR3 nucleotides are TGTGCCAGCTCGTCCTGGGGTGAGAACACTGAAGCTTTCTTT.

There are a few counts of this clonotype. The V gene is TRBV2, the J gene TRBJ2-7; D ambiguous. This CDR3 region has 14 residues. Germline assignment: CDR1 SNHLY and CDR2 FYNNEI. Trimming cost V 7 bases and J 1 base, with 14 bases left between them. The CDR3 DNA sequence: TGTGCCAGCACCCCTTACGGGTCGTCCTACGAGCAGTACTTC. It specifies CASTPYGSSYEQYF.

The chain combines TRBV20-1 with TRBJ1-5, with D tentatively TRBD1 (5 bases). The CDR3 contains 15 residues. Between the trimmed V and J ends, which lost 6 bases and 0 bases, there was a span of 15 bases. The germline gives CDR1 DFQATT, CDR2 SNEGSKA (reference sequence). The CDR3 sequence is CSASEGVGSNQPQHF. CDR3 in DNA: TGCAGTGCCAGCGAAGGGGTGGGTAGCAATCAGCCCCAGCATTTT.

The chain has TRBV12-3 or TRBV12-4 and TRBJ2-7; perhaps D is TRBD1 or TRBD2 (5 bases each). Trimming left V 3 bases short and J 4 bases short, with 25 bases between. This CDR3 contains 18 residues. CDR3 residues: CASSLGEASRVVRYEQYF. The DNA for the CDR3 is TGTGCCAGCAGTTTGGGTGAGGCTAGCAGGGTGGTAAGGTACGAGCAGTACTTC.

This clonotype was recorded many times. The CDR3 sequence: CSVDSLDEAFF. The CDR3 coding sequence is TGCAGCGTTGATTCGTTAGATGAAGCTTTCTTT. The rearrangement links TRBV29-1 to TRBJ1-1; D remains ambiguous. The V gene lost 3 bases and the J gene lost 7 bases, with 9 bases spanning the gap. Germline V lookup: CDR1 SQVTM, CDR2 ANQGSEA. There are 11 residues in the CDR3.

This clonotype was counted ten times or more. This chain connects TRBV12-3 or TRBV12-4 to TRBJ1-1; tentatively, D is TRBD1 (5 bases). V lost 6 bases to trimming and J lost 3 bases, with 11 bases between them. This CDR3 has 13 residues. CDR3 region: CASRTRGDTEAFF. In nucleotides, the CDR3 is TGTGCCAGCAGGACACGAGGGGACACTGAAGCTTTCTTT.

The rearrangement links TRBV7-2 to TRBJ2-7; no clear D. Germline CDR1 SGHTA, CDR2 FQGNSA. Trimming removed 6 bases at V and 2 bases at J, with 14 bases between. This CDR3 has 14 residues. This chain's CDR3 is CASSLMPFTYEQYF. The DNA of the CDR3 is TGTGCCAGCAGTTTAATGCCGTTCACCTACGAGCAGTACTTC.

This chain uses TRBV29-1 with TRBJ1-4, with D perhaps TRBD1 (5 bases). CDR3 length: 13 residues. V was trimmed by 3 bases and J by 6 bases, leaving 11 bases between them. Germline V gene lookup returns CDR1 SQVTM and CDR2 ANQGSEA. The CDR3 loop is CSVDRARDEKLFF. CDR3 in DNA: TGCAGCGTTGACAGGGCCCGAGATGAAAAACTGTTTTTT.

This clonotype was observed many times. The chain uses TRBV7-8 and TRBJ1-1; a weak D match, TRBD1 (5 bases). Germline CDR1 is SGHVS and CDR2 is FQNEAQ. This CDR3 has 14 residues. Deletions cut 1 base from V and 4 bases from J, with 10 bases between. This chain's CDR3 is CASSLVPGSTEAFF. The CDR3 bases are TGTGCCAGCAGCTTAGTTCCAGGGAGCACTGAAGCTTTCTTT.

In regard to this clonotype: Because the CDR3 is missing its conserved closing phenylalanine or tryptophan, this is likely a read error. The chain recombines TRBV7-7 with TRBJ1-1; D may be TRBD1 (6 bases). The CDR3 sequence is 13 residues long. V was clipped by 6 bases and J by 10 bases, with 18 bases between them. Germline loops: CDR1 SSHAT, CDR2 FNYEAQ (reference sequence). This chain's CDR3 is CASSEVGGRTAFL. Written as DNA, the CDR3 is TGTGCCAGCAGTGAAGTTGGGGGGCGGACAGCTTTCCTT.

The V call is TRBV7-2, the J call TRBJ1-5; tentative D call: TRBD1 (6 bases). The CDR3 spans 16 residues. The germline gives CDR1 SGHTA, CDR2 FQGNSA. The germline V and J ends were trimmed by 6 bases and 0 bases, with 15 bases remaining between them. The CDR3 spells CASRVLGGFSNQPQHF. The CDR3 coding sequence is TGTGCCAGCAGAGTCTTAGGGGGGTTTAGCAATCAGCCCCAGCATTTT.

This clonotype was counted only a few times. CDR3: CASSRQGREPLHF. CDR3 coding DNA: TGTGCCAGCAGTCGGCAAGGACGGGAACCCCTCCACTTT. This sequence joins TRBV6-1 and TRBJ1-6; D is unclear. With 5 bases removed from V and 12 bases from J, the gap between germline ends came to 14 bases. There are 13 residues in the CDR3. Germline loops: CDR1 MNHNS, CDR2 SASEGT.

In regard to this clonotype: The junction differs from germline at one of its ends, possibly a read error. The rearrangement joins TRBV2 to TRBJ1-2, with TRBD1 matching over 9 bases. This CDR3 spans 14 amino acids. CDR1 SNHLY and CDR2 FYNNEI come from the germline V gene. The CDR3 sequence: CASSSAQGALGYTF. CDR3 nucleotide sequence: TGTGCCAGCAGTTCAGCACAGGGGGCGCTTGGCTACACTTTC.

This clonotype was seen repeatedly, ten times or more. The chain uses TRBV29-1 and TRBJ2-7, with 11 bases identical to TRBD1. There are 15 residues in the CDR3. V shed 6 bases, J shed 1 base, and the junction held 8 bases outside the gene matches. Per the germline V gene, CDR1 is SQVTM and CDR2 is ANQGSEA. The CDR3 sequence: CSVRGTGGSSYEQYF. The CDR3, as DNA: TGCAGCGTCCGGGGGACAGGGGGTTCATCCTACGAGCAGTACTTC.

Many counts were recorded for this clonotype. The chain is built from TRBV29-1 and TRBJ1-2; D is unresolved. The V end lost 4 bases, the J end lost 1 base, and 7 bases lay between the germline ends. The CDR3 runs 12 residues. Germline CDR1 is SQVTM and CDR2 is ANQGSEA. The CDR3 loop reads CSVADLNYGYTF. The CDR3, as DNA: TGCAGCGTTGCTGACCTTAACTATGGCTACACCTTC.

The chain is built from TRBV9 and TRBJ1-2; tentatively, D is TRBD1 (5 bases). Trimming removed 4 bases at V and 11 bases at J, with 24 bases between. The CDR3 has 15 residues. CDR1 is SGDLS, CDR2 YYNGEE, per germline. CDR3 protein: CASSQAGTSPKPYTF. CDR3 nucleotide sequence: TGTGCCAGCAGCCAAGCCGGGACGAGTCCAAAGCCGTACACCTTC. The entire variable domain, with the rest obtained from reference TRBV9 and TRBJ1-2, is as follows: DSGVTQTPKHLITATGQRVTLRCSPRSGDLSVYWYQQSLDQGLQFLIQYYNGEERAKGNILERFSAQQFPDLHSELNLSSLELGDSALYFCASSQAGTSPKPYTFGSGTRLTVV.

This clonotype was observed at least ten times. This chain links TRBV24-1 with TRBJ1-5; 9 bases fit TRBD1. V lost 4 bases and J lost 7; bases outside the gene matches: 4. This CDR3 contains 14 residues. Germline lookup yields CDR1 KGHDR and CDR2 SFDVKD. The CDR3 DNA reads TGTGCCACCAGTGAACAGGGGGCGAGGCAGCCCCAGCATTTT. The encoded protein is CATSEQGARQPQHF.

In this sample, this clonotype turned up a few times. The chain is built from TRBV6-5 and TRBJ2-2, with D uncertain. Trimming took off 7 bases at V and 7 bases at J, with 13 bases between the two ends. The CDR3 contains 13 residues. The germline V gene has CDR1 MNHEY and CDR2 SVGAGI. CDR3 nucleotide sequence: TGTGCCAGCAACCAGTCACCGATCGGGGAGCTGTTTTTT. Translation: CASNQSPIGELFF.

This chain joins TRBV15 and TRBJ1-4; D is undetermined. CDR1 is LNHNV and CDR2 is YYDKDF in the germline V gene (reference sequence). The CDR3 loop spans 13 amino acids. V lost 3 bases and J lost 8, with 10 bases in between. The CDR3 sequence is CATSSQGREKLFF. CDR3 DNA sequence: TGTGCCACCAGCAGCCAAGGACGGGAAAAACTGTTTTTT.